Listed below are T cell receptor beta chains from one sample, sequenced in a study of blood T cells in healthy people across ages. TCRdb ran MiXCR on the 5' RACE reads and lists one entry per CDR3 protein. Among 1.5 million to 1.8 million distinct CDR3 sequences, approximately 43% were seen once, and the ten largest hold just over 4%. The sample consisted of blood. Receptors originate from a woman under 30 in good health. The conserved cysteine and the conserved F or W are not part of the CDR3 here. Where a row states a size, it is once, few, many or the class of an expanded clone; other rows omit it.

>TRBV12-3/TRBV12-4|.|few
ASSRRRELAEQY
>TRBV5-5|TRBJ1-4|once
ASSYFTGSTNEKLF
>TRBV29-1|TRBJ2-7|.
SVVGRVLAAGSYEQY
>TRBV6-2/TRBV6-3|TRBJ1-1|.
ASSYSTMRTEAF
>TRBV4-3|TRBJ2-3|few
ASSQDLVPRSSTDTQY
>TRBV7-2|TRBJ2-1|.
ASSPGGSHNEQF
>TRBV2|TRBJ2-5|many
ASSEAETQY
>TRBV12-3/TRBV12-4|TRBJ2-5|.
ASSPRRSQGTQY
>TRBV28|TRBJ2-5|.
ASSFRPRYQETQY
>TRBV7-9|TRBJ2-7|.
ASSSGTGSLYEQY
>TRBV7-9|TRBJ1-1|.
ASSGGTRNTEAF
>TRBV7-9|TRBJ2-7|few
ASSLVAVDYEQY
>TRBV24-1|TRBJ2-1|.
ATSRLASQGYNEQF
>TRBV21-1|TRBJ2-3|.
TSSKDGASGLSTDTQY
>TRBV27|TRBJ2-7|few
ASMSGGSYEQY
>TRBV7-9|TRBJ2-1|.
ASSLVTSGVYNEQF
>TRBV24-1|TRBJ2-7|.
ATSDVQGGSEQY
>TRBV7-3|TRBJ2-5|once
ASSLDRAIRNEQY
>TRBV7-9|TRBJ1-1|few
ASREGTLNTEAF
>TRBV7-2|TRBJ1-1|.
ASSPWTGVDTEAF
>TRBV18|TRBJ2-1|few
ASSPPRGYNEQF
>TRBV27|TRBJ1-6|.
ASSRLGYSPLH
>TRBV20-1|TRBJ2-1|.
SASLGAGNEQF